One T cell receptor beta chain is described in this entry. The data originate from a study of shared T cell receptors in the human thymus. The germline CDR1 and CDR2 sequences are LGHNA and YSLEER. The V end lost 1 base, the J end lost 0 bases, and 10 bases lay between the germline ends. The CDR3 contains 16 residues. Generated by immunoSEQ multiplex PCR, the TCRdb table keeps only in-frame clones and is missing some. Of hundreds of thousands of clones listed, roughly 90% are singletons. A further study also used this sample, focusing on human thymus T cells. That source reports: It was healthy Finnish infants having corrective surgery for congenital heart defects who were the donors. Resections removed during corrective heart surgery provided the thymus tissue used. Gene usage for V and J segments appeared biased in thymic and blood repertoires. Thymic repertoires from unrelated individuals overlapped highly, related research reported.

Source material: thymocytes. This chain uses TRBV4-3 with TRBJ1-5; D not certain. This receptor was obtained from a boy less than two years old with a congenital heart defect. The CDR3 sequence: CASSQGAEYSNQPQHF. The CDR3 region has the DNA TGCGCCAGCAGCCAAGGGGCCGAATATAGCAATCAGCCCCAGCATTTT.